This TCR beta chain was identified during a study of shared clonotypes between healthy human individuals (dated by TCRdb to the early 2020s). Concerning the study at large: The cohort included three men and a couple of women between 18 and 49 years of age. For each donor, CD4 naive and CD4 memory were each run on three plates, CD8 naive on two plates, and CD8 memory on one plate. To estimate repertoire size and how much clonotypes are shared between individuals, the study performed deep sequencing of blood TCR repertoires from five healthy adults. To increase sequencing depth and limit assay-specific biases, TCR repertoire library preparation and sequencing were carried out by different laboratories using diverse techniques. Per donor, leukapheresis produced somewhere between about 0.94 and 10 billion PBMCs.

The investigation overall reported the following: Rarefaction of sorted-subset datasets indicated incomplete sequencing despite the large sequencing depth. Only blood was sampled, and tissue TCR repertoires likely differ from those in blood. Based on pairwise subsampling, the degree of clonotype sharing among donors was expected to be affected by sequencing depth. Compared with non-shared clonotypes, clonotypes shared by all four sorted-subset donors had higher generation probabilities. Naive subsets generally had larger estimated clonotype richness than memory subsets did. The genetic and exposure-history diversity represented was limited by the small number of donors. Across a few donors, 4.5% to 6.5% of naive CD4, around 3.3% of naive CD8, under 2.5% of memory CD4, and 0.4% of memory CD8 clonotypes were shared.

The junction shows trimming of 1 base on V and 1 base on J, plus 9 bases between the germline ends. Reading the germline V gene gives CDR1 SGHDT and CDR2 YYEEEE. The CDR3 runs 15 residues from the cysteine to the phenylalanine. Only the CDR3 DNA is retained, 45 bases long and in frame from the first base. CD8 naive samples consisted of CD45RO-negative cells that were positively selected for CCR7, yielding a CD45RA+CCR7+ population without TemRA cells. The donors were healthy, HIV-negative adults who had no recently reported acute infections or vaccinations. Every donor was a Caucasian adult living in Nashville, Tennessee, USA. Blood was obtained by leukapheresis, after which PBMCs were separated by Ficoll-Histopaque density gradient centrifugation and cryopreserved in liquid nitrogen vapor phase. Analytical flow cytometry was used to check the purity and quantity of every magnetically sorted T cell population. Each sorted fraction had its genomic DNA isolated and then quantified by UV absorbance on a Nanodrop 2000c.

For this clone: This clone's antigen is unknown. No base quality information exists; no much larger clone differs at one position.

Using the deep immunoSEQ assay, multiplex PCR amplified TCR CDR3 regions from genomic DNA. Extracted genomic DNA from each cell subset was spread evenly across all wells of several immunoSEQ 96-well plates, with each plate serving as a replicate. For sorted subsets, each replicate PCR was loaded with 150 to 250 ng genomic DNA, equivalent to 25,000 to 35,000 T cell genomes. Purified libraries were quantified with a Qubit 3.0 fluorometer, sized on a Bioanalyzer 2100, and re-quantified with the KAPA Library Quantification kit. Each immunoSEQ 96-well plate was sequenced on its own single-read 150-cycle Illumina NextSeq 550 flow cell. The authors processed their data as follows. The immunoSEQ output contained only junctional sequences without quality scores, so filtering could not match that applied to full-length reads. Sequences were annotated with PyIR, a Python wrapper for IgBLAST v1.9, using IMGT germline references to assign V/J genes and CDR3. Reads with weak V/J assignments (E-value above 1e-6), missing CDR3, stop codons, out-of-frame junctions, or ambiguous translated residues were removed. V3J clonotypes were defined as sequences sharing the same inferred V gene, J gene, and CDR3 amino acid sequence. Percentage overlap between repertoires was calculated by dividing the number of shared unique clonotypes by the size of the smaller repertoire. RTK rarefaction, the Chao1 estimator, and Recon v2.1 estimates of unobserved clonotypes were used to assess repertoire richness. For all TCRbeta clonotypes obtained by the gDNA method from several donors, generation probabilities were computed with OLGA. As stored in TCRdb, this immuneACCESS dataset retains in-frame rearrangements with V and J assigned. A fraction of the clones does not appear; measured against another copy, unresolved V genes explain less than half of the discrepancy, and the remainder lacks a known reason. V, J and clone size derive from that table, while D and trimming were established from the DNA sequence. This sample gives around 550,000 clones in total; approximately 95% of them show up just once. The ten largest account for over 0.1% of the sample.

Recombination linked TRBV5-6 to TRBJ1-5; there is no confident call for the D gene. The sequence was collected from a woman in her twenties or thirties in good health. Material: naive CD8+ T cells sorted from blood. In the paper's terms, the cell subset or site label means: CD45RA+CCR7+. The CDR3 corresponds to CASSLWEYSNQPQHF. The DNA sequence is as follows: TGTGCCAGCAGCTTGTGGGAGTACAGCAATCAGCCCCAGCATTTT. This CDR3, with the reference TRBV5-6 and TRBJ1-5 proteins standing in past its ends, gives the full variable domain DAGVTQSPTHLIKTRGQQVTLRCSPKSGHDTVSWYQQALGQGPQFIFQYYEEEERQRGNFPDRFSGHQFPNYSSELNVNALLLGDSALYLCASSLWEYSNQPQHFGDGTRLSIL.